This T cell receptor beta chain is drawn from a study of blood T cell repertoires in COVID-19. Study background: Material from acute and convalescent COVID-19 was sourced from the United States, Italy and Spain. PBMCs, B-cell-depleted T cells, or T cells were the source of the cDNA or gDNA that made up the material.

The sample holds a few counts of this clone. The CDR3 contains 15 residues. CDR1 is SGHDN, CDR2 FVKESK, per germline. V shed 3 bases and J shed 5 bases, with 13 bases lying between them. Original analysis: It was from reference gene primer amplification that nucleated cell counts were estimated. The data were produced by immunoSEQ multiplex PCR, yet TCRdb's version contains in-frame clones alone and is incomplete. For V, J and clone size, that table is used; D and trimming come from the DNA. The sample lists fewer than 350,000 clones, 88% occurring once. The TCR sequence derives from a man aged 18 to 30 with active or convalescent COVID-19. The specimen was peripheral blood. The rearrangement links TRBV14 to TRBJ2-2, with no clear D. DNA for the CDR3: TGTGCCAGCAGCCACGTAGGAGCCGGGACCGGGGAGCTGTTTTTT. This encodes CASSHVGAGTGELFF.